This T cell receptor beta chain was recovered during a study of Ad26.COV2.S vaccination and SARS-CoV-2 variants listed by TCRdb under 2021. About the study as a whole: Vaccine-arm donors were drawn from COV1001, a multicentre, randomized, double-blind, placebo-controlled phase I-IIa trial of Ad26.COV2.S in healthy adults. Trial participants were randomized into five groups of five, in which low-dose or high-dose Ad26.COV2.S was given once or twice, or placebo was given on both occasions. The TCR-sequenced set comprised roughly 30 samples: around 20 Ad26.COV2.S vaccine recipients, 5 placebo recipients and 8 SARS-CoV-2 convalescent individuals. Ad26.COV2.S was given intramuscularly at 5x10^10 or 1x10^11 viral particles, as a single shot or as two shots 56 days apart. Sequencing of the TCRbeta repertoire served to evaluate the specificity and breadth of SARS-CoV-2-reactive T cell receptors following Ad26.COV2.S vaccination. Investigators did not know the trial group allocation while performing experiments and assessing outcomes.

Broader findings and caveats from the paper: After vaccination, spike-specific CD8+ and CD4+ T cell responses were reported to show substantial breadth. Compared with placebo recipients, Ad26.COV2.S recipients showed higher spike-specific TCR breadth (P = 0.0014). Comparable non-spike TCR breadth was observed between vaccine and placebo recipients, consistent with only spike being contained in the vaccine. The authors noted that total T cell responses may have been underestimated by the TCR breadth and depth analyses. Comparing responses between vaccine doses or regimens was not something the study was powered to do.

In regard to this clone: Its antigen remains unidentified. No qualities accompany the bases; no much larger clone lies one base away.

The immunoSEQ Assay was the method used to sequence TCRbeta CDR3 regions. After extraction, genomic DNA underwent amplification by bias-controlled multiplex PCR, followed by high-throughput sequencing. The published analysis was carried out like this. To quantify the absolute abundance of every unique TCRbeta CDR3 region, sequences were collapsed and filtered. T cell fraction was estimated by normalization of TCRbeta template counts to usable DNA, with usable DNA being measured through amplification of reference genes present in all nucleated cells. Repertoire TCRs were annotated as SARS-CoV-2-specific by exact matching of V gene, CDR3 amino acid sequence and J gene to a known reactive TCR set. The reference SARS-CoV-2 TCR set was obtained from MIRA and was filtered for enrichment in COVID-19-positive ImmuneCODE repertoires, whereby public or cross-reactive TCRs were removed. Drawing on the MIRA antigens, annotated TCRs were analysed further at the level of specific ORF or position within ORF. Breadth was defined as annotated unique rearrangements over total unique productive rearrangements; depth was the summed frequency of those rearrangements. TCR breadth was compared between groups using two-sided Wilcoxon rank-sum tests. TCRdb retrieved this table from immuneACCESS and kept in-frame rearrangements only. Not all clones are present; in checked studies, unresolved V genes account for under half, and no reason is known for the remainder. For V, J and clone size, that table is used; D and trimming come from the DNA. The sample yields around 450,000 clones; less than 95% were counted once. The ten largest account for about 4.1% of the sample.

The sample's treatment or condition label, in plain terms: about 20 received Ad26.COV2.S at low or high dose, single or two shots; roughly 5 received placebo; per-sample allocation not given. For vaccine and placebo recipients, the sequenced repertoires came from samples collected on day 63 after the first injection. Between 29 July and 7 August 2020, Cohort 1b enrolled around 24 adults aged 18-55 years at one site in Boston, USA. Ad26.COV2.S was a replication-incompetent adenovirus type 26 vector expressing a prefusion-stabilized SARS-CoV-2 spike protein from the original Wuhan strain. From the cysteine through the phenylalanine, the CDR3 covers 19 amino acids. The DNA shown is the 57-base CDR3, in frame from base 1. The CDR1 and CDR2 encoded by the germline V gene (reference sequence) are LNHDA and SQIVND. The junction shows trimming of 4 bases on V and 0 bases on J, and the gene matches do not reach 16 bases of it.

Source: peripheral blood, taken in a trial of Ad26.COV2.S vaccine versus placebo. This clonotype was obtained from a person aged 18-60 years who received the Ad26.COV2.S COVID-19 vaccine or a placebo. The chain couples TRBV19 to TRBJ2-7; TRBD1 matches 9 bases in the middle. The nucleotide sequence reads TGTGCCAGTAGTAAGGGCCCAGGGACAGGGACAACGAGCTCCTACGAGCAGTACTTC. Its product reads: CASSKGPGTGTTSSYEQYF.